This entry concerns a single T cell receptor beta chain. The germline V gene encodes CDR1 MNHNY and CDR2 SVGAGI (reference sequence). The CDR3 has 17 amino acids. J gave up 3 bases and V 6 bases, and 6 bases lay outside the gene matches. This entry belongs to a study of control samples from healthy donors and cancer patients. Profiled with immunoSEQ multiplex PCR; TCRdb holds only in-frame clones, not every one. The sample has about 170,000 clones, 80% to 90% seen once. The source material was blood. The V gene is TRBV6-6, the J gene TRBJ2-2; 14 bases align to TRBD2. This TCR derives from a woman in her 30s in good health. The CDR3 sequence is CASSRLAGGVDTGELFF. CDR3 coding DNA: TGTGCCAGCAGCCGACTAGCGGGAGGGGTCGACACCGGGGAGCTGTTTTTT.